The 22 T cell receptor beta chains below all came from one sample that was sequenced in a study of blood T cell repertoires in COVID-19. Libraries were prepared by immunoSEQ multiplex PCR; TCRdb keeps only in-frame clonotypes and omits some of them. The profile shows more than 250,000 clones, nearly 90% of them singletons. The sample taken for sequencing was PBMCs or T cells enriched from blood (not recorded which). The receptors here all came from a woman aged 25 to 45 who had recovered from COVID-19.

The rearrangement uses TRBV2 and TRBJ1-5; D is ambiguous. Germline V gene sequence: CDR1 SNHLY, CDR2 FYNNEI. The V gene lost 7 bases and the J gene lost 7 bases, with 11 bases spanning the gap. The CDR3 spans 12 residues. CDR3 in DNA: TGTGCCAGCAAGGCCGACAAGCAGCCCCAGCATTTT. Its translation: CASKADKQPQHF.

V usage is TRBV5-1 and J usage is TRBJ2-5; the D gene is possibly TRBD1 (5 bases). Trimming took 3 bases from V and 1 from J, leaving 10 bases between them. CDR3 size: 14 residues. CDR1 is SGHRS and CDR2 is YFSETQ in the germline V gene. In DNA, the CDR3 is TGCGCCAGCAGCTCCAGGACAAGCCAAGAGACCCAGTACTTC. Translated, it gives CASSSRTSQETQYF.

This rearrangement joins TRBV30 to TRBJ2-7; weak D call: TRBD2 (6 bases). The CDR3 is made up of 12 amino acids. The V gene lost 8 bases and the J gene lost 6 bases, with 17 bases spanning the gap. Germline V lookup: CDR1 GTSNPN, CDR2 SVGIG (reference sequence). This CDR3 reads CAGRDSTAEQYF. CDR3 sequence (DNA): TGTGCCGGCCGGGACTCAACTGCCGAGCAGTACTTC.

This chain joins TRBV6-1 and TRBJ2-3, with TRBD2 as a possible D gene (5 bases). This CDR3 region has 18 residues. Trimming took off 4 bases at V and 1 base at J, with 21 bases between the two ends. The germline gives CDR1 MNHNS, CDR2 SASEGT. CDR3 DNA: TGTGCCAGCAGTGGGGTAGCGCGGCCCCAGGTTGGCACAGATACGCAGTATTTT. Encoded protein: CASSGVARPQVGTDTQYF.

The chain has TRBV7-2 and TRBJ2-5; D is perhaps TRBD2 (5 bases). Trimming removed 5 bases at V and 2 bases at J, with 9 bases between. This CDR3 has 13 amino acids. Germline V gene lookup returns CDR1 SGHTA and CDR2 FQGNSA. In DNA, the CDR3 is TGTGCCAGCAGCCCCCCGGGACAAGAGACCCAGTACTTC. Translated: CASSPPGQETQYF.

The V and J genes are TRBV7-8 and TRBJ2-7, with D possibly matching TRBD2 (6 bases). CDR3 length: 14 amino acids. Germline loops: CDR1 SGHVS, CDR2 FQNEAQ. V was shortened by 2 bases and J by 2 bases, with 10 bases between the two germline ends. The CDR3: CASSLRGGTYEQYF. The DNA of the CDR3 is TGTGCCAGCAGCTTACGTGGCGGGACCTACGAGCAGTACTTC.

The chain couples TRBV7-9 to TRBJ1-2; 7 nucleotides match TRBD1. CDR3 length: 14 amino acids. Germline V gene data show CDR1 as SEHNR and CDR2 as FQNEAQ (reference sequence). With V trimmed by 5 bases and J by 8 bases, 11 bases remained unmatched. The CDR3 DNA sequence: TGTGCCAGCAGCCCAACGGACAGGATCGACGGCTACACCTTC. It translates to CASSPTDRIDGYTF.

In its sample, this clone was seen once. The chain is built from TRBV9 and TRBJ1-2, with D possibly being TRBD1 (5 bases). Trimming took 4 bases from V and 6 from J, leaving 16 bases between them. The CDR3 loop spans 14 amino acids. Germline CDR1 SGDLS, CDR2 YYNGEE. DNA for the CDR3: TGTGCCAGCAGCCCCCGGGCCGGGGGAGATGGCTACACCTTC. This translates into CASSPRAGGDGYTF.

For this clone: An end of the junction does not agree with germline; a read error may underlie this. The chain couples TRBV7-7 to TRBJ2-2; D gene unclear. CDR3 size: 13 residues. The germline V gene has CDR1 SSHAT and CDR2 FNYEAQ (reference sequence). The CDR3 loop reads CASSRDSTGELFF. Here the CDR3 DNA reads TGTGCTAGCAGCAGAGATAGTACCGGGGAGCTGTTTTTT.

The chain has TRBV5-1 and TRBJ1-2; no reliable D call. Trimming took off 0 bases at V and 6 bases at J, with 12 bases between the two ends. Germline loops: CDR1 SGHRS, CDR2 YFSETQ. The CDR3 extends over 14 amino acids. The CDR3 here is CASSLGGKEDGYTF. CDR3 DNA: TGCGCCAGCAGCTTGGGAGGAAAGGAGGATGGCTACACCTTC.

The chain joins TRBV6-1 to TRBJ2-7, with 8 nucleotides matching TRBD1. The ends lost 3 bases at V and 5 bases at J; junction bases unmatched: 12. The CDR3 runs 16 residues. Germline assignment: CDR1 MNHNS and CDR2 SASEGT. This chain's CDR3 is CASSEIAGTGAHEQYF. DNA of the CDR3: TGTGCCAGCAGTGAGATAGCCGGGACAGGTGCCCACGAGCAGTACTTC.

This rearrangement joins TRBV30 to TRBJ1-3; 9 bases align to TRBD1. Germline lookup yields CDR1 GTSNPN and CDR2 SVGIG (reference sequence). V shed 8 bases and J 2 bases; nucleotides not matched to a gene: 4. The CDR3 runs to 13 residues. As DNA, the CDR3 is TGTGCCGGGGGACAGGGTGCTGGAAACACCATATATTTT. Translating gives CAGGQGAGNTIYF.

This clone was counted only a few times. The chain links TRBV19 to TRBJ1-2, with TRBD1 identical over 9 bases. CDR3 size: 16 residues. Germline V CDR1 and CDR2: LNHDA, SQIVND (reference sequence). V was clipped by 11 bases and J by 8 bases; unmatched bases: 21. CDR3 amino acids: CAGRGEGTGNSGGYTF. The CDR3 nucleotides read TGTGCCGGCCGGGGAGAAGGGACAGGGAATTCGGGAGGCTACACCTTC. Full variable domain (rest looked up from reference TRBV19 and TRBJ1-2): DGGITQSPKYLFRKEGQNVTLSCEQNLNHDAMYWYRQDPGQGLRLIYYSQIVNDFQKGDIAEGYSVSREKKESFPLTVTSAQKNPTAFYLCAGRGEGTGNSGGYTFGSGTRLTVV.

The chain carries TRBV7-6 and TRBJ2-5; 11 nucleotides align to TRBD2. This CDR3 comprises 15 residues. Trimming removed 0 bases from V and 5 bases from J; junction bases left unmatched: 2. Germline lookup yields CDR1 SGHVS and CDR2 FNYEAQ. CDR3 amino acids: CASSLAGLAEETQYF. In nucleotides, the CDR3 is TGTGCCAGCAGCTTAGCGGGACTAGCGGAGGAGACCCAGTACTTC. Complete variable domain (other parts from reference TRBV7-6 and TRBJ2-5): GAGVSQSPRYKVTKRGQDVALRCDPISGHVSLYWYRQALGQGPEFLTYFNYEAQQDKSGLPNDRFSAERPEGSISTLTIQRTEQRDSAMYRCASSLAGLAEETQYFGPGTRLLVL.

V gene TRBV7-8 combines with J gene TRBJ1-5, with 8 positions matching TRBD1. V dropped 0 bases and J dropped 0; count of bases not matched to a gene: 4. CDR3 size: 17 residues. CDR1 SGHVS and CDR2 FQNEAQ come from the germline V gene. CDR3 sequence reads: CASSLAQTGASNQPQHF. In nucleotides, the CDR3 is TGTGCCAGCAGCTTAGCCCAGACAGGGGCTAGCAATCAGCCCCAGCATTTT.

The gene calls are TRBV2 and TRBJ2-3, with D maybe TRBD2 (5 bases). V lost 6 bases to trimming and J lost 10 bases, with 14 bases between them. Germline V lookup: CDR1 SNHLY, CDR2 FYNNEI. The length of the CDR3 is 12 residues. CDR3 amino acids: CASSERLRAQYF. The CDR3 DNA reads TGTGCCAGCAGCGAAAGGTTGAGGGCGCAGTATTTT. The complete variable domain, with remaining parts taken from reference TRBV2 and TRBJ2-3, reads EPEVTQTPSHQVTQMGQEVILRCVPISNHLYFYWYRQILGQKVEFLVSFYNNEISEKSEIFDDQFSVERPDGSNFTLKIRSTKLEDSAMYFCASSERLRAQYFGPGTRLTVL.

The genes are TRBV11-2 and TRBJ2-3; a possible D gene is TRBD2 (6 bases). The CDR3 is 15 residues long. The V and J ends lost 2 bases and 4 bases respectively, with 13 bases between them. CDR1 SGHAT and CDR2 FQNNGV come from the germline V gene. The CDR3 coding sequence is TGTGCCAGCAGCTTAACGGGACTTCTTGCAGATACGCAGTATTTT. Its protein is CASSLTGLLADTQYF.

The genes are TRBV7-2 and TRBJ1-6; no definite D call. CDR1 is SGHTA, CDR2 FQGNSA, per germline. This CDR3 is 16 amino acids long. V lost 1 base to trimming and J lost 6 bases, with 13 bases between them. The CDR3 region is CASSLESQLLNSPLHF. The DNA for the CDR3 is TGTGCCAGCAGCTTAGAGTCACAACTACTTAATTCACCCCTCCACTTT. The entire variable domain, with the rest obtained from reference TRBV7-2 and TRBJ1-6, is as follows: GAGVSQSPSNKVTEKGKDVELRCDPISGHTALYWYRQSLGQGLEFLIYFQGNSAPDKSGLPSDRFSAERTGGSVSTLTIQRTQQEDSAVYLCASSLESQLLNSPLHFGNGTRLTVT.

This clone was seen only a few times. The chain couples TRBV24-1 to TRBJ2-5; D possibly corresponds to TRBD2 (7 bases). The CDR3 covers 16 residues. The germline V and J ends were trimmed by 4 bases and 3 bases, with 17 bases remaining between them. Looked up from germline, CDR1 is KGHDR and CDR2 is SFDVKD. CDR3 amino acids: CATSDSVRGGEETQYF. The CDR3 DNA is TGTGCCACCAGTGACTCGGTTAGGGGGGGCGAAGAGACCCAGTACTTC.

The V call is TRBV4-1, the J call TRBJ1-5; TRBD1 matches 11 bases. The CDR3 totals 15 residues. Trimming took 4 bases from V and 6 from J; bases not matched to a gene: 5. Germline-derived CDR1 and CDR2 are MGHRA and YSYEKL. CDR3 nucleotide sequence: TGCGCCAGCAGCCGCGGGACAGGGGGGTTTCAGCCCCAGCATTTT. It encodes CASSRGTGGFQPQHF.

This clone was seen a single time. The chain carries TRBV30 and TRBJ1-2, with a possible D match to TRBD1 (5 bases). Trimming stripped 3 bases from V and 4 bases from J, with 15 bases between. Germline lookup yields CDR1 GTSNPN and CDR2 SVGIG (reference sequence). The CDR3 covers 14 residues. In DNA form, the CDR3 reads TGTGCCTGGAGCGCTTGGGGCCGAGGCTATGGCTACACCTTC. Translation gives CAWSAWGRGYGYTF.

The V and J genes are TRBV6-5 and TRBJ2-3; TRBD1 agrees at 7 bases. CDR3 length: 12 amino acids. From germline, CDR1 is MNHEY and CDR2 SVGAGI. Trimming at V came to 7 bases and at J to 3 bases, leaving 1 base not matched to a gene. In nucleotides, the CDR3 is TGTGCCAGCACAGGGGGAACAGATACGCAGTATTTT. Translating gives CASTGGTDTQYF.